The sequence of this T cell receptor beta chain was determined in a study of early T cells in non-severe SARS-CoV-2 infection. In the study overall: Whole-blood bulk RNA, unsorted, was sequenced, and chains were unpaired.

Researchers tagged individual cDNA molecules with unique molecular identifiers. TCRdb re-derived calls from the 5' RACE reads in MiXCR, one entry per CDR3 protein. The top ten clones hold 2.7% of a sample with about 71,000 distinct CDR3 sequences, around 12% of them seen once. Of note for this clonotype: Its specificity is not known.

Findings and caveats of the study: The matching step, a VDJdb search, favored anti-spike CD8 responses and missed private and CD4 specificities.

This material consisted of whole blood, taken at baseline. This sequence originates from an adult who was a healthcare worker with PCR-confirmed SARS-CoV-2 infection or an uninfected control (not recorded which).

The chain's CDR3 is CASSEGPGGWTQYF. The CDR3 DNA follows: TGTGCCAGCAGCGAGGGCCCTGGGGGGTGGACCCAGTACTTC. The chain carries TRBV7-2 and TRBJ2-5, with D perhaps matching TRBD2 (6 bases). The CDR3 covers 14 residues. Trimming shortened V by 5 bases and J by 7 bases, and 17 bases separated the two germline ends. CDR1 and CDR2 from the germline V gene are SGHTA and FQGNSA.